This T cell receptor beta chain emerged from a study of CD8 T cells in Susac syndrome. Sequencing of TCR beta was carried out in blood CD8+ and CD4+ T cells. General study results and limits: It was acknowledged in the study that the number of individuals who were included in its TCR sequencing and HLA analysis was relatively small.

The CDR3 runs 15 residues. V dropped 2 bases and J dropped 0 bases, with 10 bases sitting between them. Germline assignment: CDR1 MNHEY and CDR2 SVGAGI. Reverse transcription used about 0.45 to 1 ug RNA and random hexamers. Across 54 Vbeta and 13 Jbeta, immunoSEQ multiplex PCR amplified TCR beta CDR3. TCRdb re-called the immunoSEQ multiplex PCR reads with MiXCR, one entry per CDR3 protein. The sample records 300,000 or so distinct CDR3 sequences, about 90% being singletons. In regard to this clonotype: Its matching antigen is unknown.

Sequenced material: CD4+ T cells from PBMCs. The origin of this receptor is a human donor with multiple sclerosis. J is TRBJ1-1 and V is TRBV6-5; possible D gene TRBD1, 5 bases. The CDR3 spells CASSYGAGMNTEAFF. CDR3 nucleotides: TGTGCCAGCAGTTACGGAGCAGGGATGAACACTGAAGCTTTCTTT.